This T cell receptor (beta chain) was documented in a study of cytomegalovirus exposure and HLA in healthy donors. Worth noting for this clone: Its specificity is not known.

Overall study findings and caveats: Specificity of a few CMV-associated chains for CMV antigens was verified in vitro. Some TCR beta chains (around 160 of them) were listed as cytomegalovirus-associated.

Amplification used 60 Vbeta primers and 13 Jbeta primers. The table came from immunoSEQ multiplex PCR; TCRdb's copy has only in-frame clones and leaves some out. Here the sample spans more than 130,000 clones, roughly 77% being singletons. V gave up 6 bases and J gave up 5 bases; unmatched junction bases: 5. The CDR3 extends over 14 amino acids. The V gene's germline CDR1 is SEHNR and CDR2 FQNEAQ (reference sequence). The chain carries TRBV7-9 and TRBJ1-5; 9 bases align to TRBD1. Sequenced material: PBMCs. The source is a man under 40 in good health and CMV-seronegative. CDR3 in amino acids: CASSFTGGDQPQHF. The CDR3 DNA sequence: TGTGCCAGCAGTTTTACAGGGGGCGATCAGCCCCAGCATTTT.